The rows below give T cell receptor beta chains drawn from one sample of a study of tumor-infiltrating lymphocytes in localized non-small cell lung cancer. The table came from immunoSEQ multiplex PCR; TCRdb's copy has only in-frame clones and leaves some out. The sample lists about 16,000 clones, around 75% occurring once. Sequenced input: lung tumor tissue. These receptors all stem from a human donor with non-small cell lung cancer. CDR3s include the opening cysteine and the closing phenylalanine or tryptophan. A D gene is named only where the DNA matches it firmly. Size values are once, few and many counts, or a class for expanded clones, and some rows have none.

cdr3_nt | cdr3_aa | j_call | clone_size | d_call | v_call
TGTGCCAGCAGTGAATCAGGGGGCTACTATGGCTACACCTTC | CASSESGGYYGYTF | TRBJ1-2 | once | TRBD1 | TRBV2
TGTGCTAGTGCCGAGGGCTCAGTAAGAACTGAAGCTTTCTTT | CASAEGSVRTEAFF | TRBJ1-1 | NA | NA | TRBV12-5
TGCGCCAGCAGCCAAGAGCGGGGGAGTCTTGGCAATCAGCCCCAGCATTTT | CASSQERGSLGNQPQHF | TRBJ1-5 | NA | NA | TRBV4-1
TGCGCCAGCAGCTCCGCCAGGTCAGATACGCAGTATTTT | CASSSARSDTQYF | TRBJ2-3 | NA | NA | TRBV5-1
TGTGCCAGCAGTCCGGGACTAGCGGGGGGAATCACAGATACGCAGTATTTT | CASSPGLAGGITDTQYF | TRBJ2-3 | NA | TRBD2 | TRBV27
TGTGCCATGGGTGACAGGGGCTTAAATGAAAAACTGTTTTTT | CAMGDRGLNEKLFF | TRBJ1-4 | NA | TRBD1 | TRBV10-3
TGTGCCAGCAGCCAAGTTGCCGACAATGAGCAGTTCTTC | CASSQVADNEQFF | TRBJ2-1 | few | NA | TRBV4-2
TGTGCCAGCAGCTACCCGCCGGTGGGGGGAGTACAAGAGACCCAGTACTTC | CASSYPPVGGVQETQYF | TRBJ2-5 | NA | NA | TRBV5-6
TGTGCCAGCAGTGAAACGGGGGCTGGAAACGAGCAGTACTTC | CASSETGAGNEQYF | TRBJ2-7 | NA | NA | TRBV2
TGTGCCTCCCGGGGGGAGCTTGGAGCGGGGGGGAATGAGCAGTTCTTC | CASRGELGAGGNEQFF | TRBJ2-1 | NA | TRBD2 | TRBV5-4
TGTGCCAGCAGCACATATGACCGGGGCTACACCTTC | CASSTYDRGYTF | TRBJ1-2 | NA | NA | TRBV5-6
TGTGCCAGTAGTAGAGCGGGAGAGCCAACAGATACGCAGTATTTT | CASSRAGEPTDTQYF | TRBJ2-3 | NA | TRBD2 | TRBV19
TGTGCCACTAGGGGTGGCAGAGATAATTCACCCCTCCACTTT | CATRGGRDNSPLHF | TRBJ1-6 | NA | NA | TRBV15
TGTGCCTGGACCCGGGGGACGAACACCGGGGAGCTGTTTTTT | CAWTRGTNTGELFF | TRBJ2-2 | NA | NA | TRBV30
TGTGCCAGCAGTCTGACGGGACTAGCGTACGGGGAGCTGTTTTTT | CASSLTGLAYGELFF | TRBJ2-2 | NA | TRBD2 | TRBV27
TGTGCCAGCAGCGTGTCAGGGTTGAAGAACACTGAAGCTTTCTTT | CASSVSGLKNTEAFF | TRBJ1-1 | NA | NA | TRBV9
TGCGCCAGCAGCGATTGGGGGGCGGGAGAGCAGTACTTC | CASSDWGAGEQYF | TRBJ2-7 | NA | NA | TRBV5-1
TGCGCCAGCAGCTTAGGGGACACCAATGAGCAGTTCTTC | CASSLGDTNEQFF | TRBJ2-1 | NA | NA | TRBV5-1
TGTGCCAGCATACCTAGGAGGGGCGGTTGGCAGCCCCAGCATTTT | CASIPRRGGWQPQHF | TRBJ1-5 | NA | NA | TRBV6-5
TGTGCCAGTAGTTCCAATTTCGGCGAGCAGTACTTC | CASSSNFGEQYF | TRBJ2-7 | NA | NA | TRBV19
TGTGCCAGCAGCCATTTGGGGACTCAGAACACCGGGGAGCTGTTTTTT | CASSHLGTQNTGELFF | TRBJ2-2 | NA | NA | TRBV7-9
TGTGCCACCAGCAGAGATCGGCAGGCCTACGAGCAGTACTTC | CATSRDRQAYEQYF | TRBJ2-7 | NA | NA | TRBV15
TGTGCCAGCACCCCCGGGGGCGGCACTGAAGCTTTCTTT | CASTPGGGTEAFF | TRBJ1-1 | NA | NA | TRBV6-6
TGTGCCAGCAGTGACCCCCCGGGGACCGGGGAGCTGTTTTTT | CASSDPPGTGELFF | TRBJ2-2 | NA | NA | TRBV6-6
TGTGCCAGCAGCAAAAGCGGGAGGGCGGCCAATGAGCAGTTCTTC | CASSKSGRAANEQFF | TRBJ2-1 | NA | TRBD2 | TRBV7-2
TGTGCCAGCTCACCACTGGAACCACAGGGTTGGATGGATTCTAAAAAACTGTTTTTT | CASSPLEPQGWMDSKKLFF | TRBJ1-4 | NA | NA | TRBV18
TGTGCCAGCAGTTTATCGACCGCGTACGTGGAGACCCAGTACTTC | CASSLSTAYVETQYF | TRBJ2-5 | NA | NA | TRBV27
TGTGCCAGCAGTTTATCGGTAGCGACGAGCTCCTACGAGCAGTACTTC | CASSLSVATSSYEQYF | TRBJ2-7 | once | NA | TRBV27
TGTGCCAGCAGCTTGGCAGGGGGAAGTGAGTCCCAGCATTTT | CASSLAGGSESQHF | TRBJ1-5 | NA | TRBD1 | TRBV5-8
TGTGCCTACTCCCAAAAGGGCACTGAAGCTTTCTTT | CAYSQKGTEAFF | TRBJ1-1 | NA | NA | TRBV30
TGTGCCAGCAGCCCTCTATGGGGAGAGACCCAGTACTTC | CASSPLWGETQYF | TRBJ2-5 | NA | NA | TRBV7-9
TGCGCCAGCGGGAGGGGGAGCACAGATACGCAGTATTTT | CASGRGSTDTQYF | TRBJ2-3 | NA | NA | TRBV4-1
TGTGCCAGCCTCGACAGTTCAATTCAGCCCCAGCATTTT | CASLDSSIQPQHF | TRBJ1-5 | NA | NA | TRBV6-1
TGCAGTGCCTATGCGAATGAGCAGTTCTTC | CSAYANEQFF | TRBJ2-1 | NA | NA | TRBV20-1
TGTGCCAGCAGCCAAGAAGCACTAGCGGGAGGCACAGATACGCAGTATTTT | CASSQEALAGGTDTQYF | TRBJ2-3 | NA | TRBD2 | TRBV14
TGTGCCAGCAGTCGAGACAGGCAAGAGACCCAGTACTTC | CASSRDRQETQYF | TRBJ2-5 | once | NA | TRBV6-1
TGTGCCAGCAGTGACAGGGCAGAAGAGACCCAGTACTTC | CASSDRAEETQYF | TRBJ2-5 | NA | NA | TRBV6-4
TGTGCCAGCAGACTAGCGGGAGTGGACGGGGAGCTGTTTTTT | CASRLAGVDGELFF | TRBJ2-2 | once | TRBD2 | TRBV2
TGCGCCAGCAGCCAAGTTGTCTCCACAACTAATGAAAAACTGTTTTTT | CASSQVVSTTNEKLFF | TRBJ1-4 | large | NA | TRBV4-1
TGTGCCAGCAGTTATTTTTCGGGGGGATACTACGAGCAGTACTTC | CASSYFSGGYYEQYF | TRBJ2-7 | NA | TRBD2 | TRBV6-9
TGTGCCAGCAGCTTAGAAGCTCTGCTAGCCAAAAACATTCAGTACTTC | CASSLEALLAKNIQYF | TRBJ2-4 | NA | NA | TRBV7-2
TGTGCCAGCAGCCCATCAGGACTAGCGGGAGAATTGGGGGAGCAGTACTTC | CASSPSGLAGELGEQYF | TRBJ2-7 | NA | TRBD2 | TRBV27
TGTGCCAGTAGTATAGGACAGCTCCAAGAGACCCAGTACTTC | CASSIGQLQETQYF | TRBJ2-5 | NA | NA | TRBV19
TGTGCCAGTAGTATAGAGGGAGCGGGAGGGCCTAGCTCCTACAATGAGCAGTTCTTC | CASSIEGAGGPSSYNEQFF | TRBJ2-1 | once | TRBD2 | TRBV19
TGTGCCAGTAGTTGCGGTCGAAAGACCTATGGCTACACCTTC | CASSCGRKTYGYTF | TRBJ1-2 | NA | NA | TRBV19
TGTGCCAGCAGCTTAGATACCGGTGGGGCAGGGAAGTACACTGAAGCTTTCTTT | CASSLDTGGAGKYTEAFF | TRBJ1-1 | NA | NA | TRBV7-4
TGTGCCAGCAGTCAGACAGGGGGGAACACTGAAGCTTTCTTT | CASSQTGGNTEAFF | TRBJ1-1 | few | TRBD1 | TRBV2
TGCGCCAGCAGCAGAGCCTCCTACAATGAGCAGTTCTTC | CASSRASYNEQFF | TRBJ2-1 | NA | NA | TRBV10-1
TGTGCCAGCAGCTGGGGGGCTGGCCCAGTCGAGACCCAGTACTTC | CASSWGAGPVETQYF | TRBJ2-5 | NA | NA | TRBV7-2
TGCCAACCTGGCAGTTTCTATGGCTACACCTTC | CQPGSFYGYTF | TRBJ1-2 | NA | NA | TRBV20-1
TGTGCCAGTAGTACCGCACAGGGTGGCCATGGCTACACCTTC | CASSTAQGGHGYTF | TRBJ1-2 | NA | NA | TRBV19
TGCGCCAGCAGCCAAGAACCCGCCGCCAAACTCCGGCCGAACACTGAAGCTTTCTTT | CASSQEPAAKLRPNTEAFF | TRBJ1-1 | NA | NA | TRBV4-1
TGTGCCACCAGCAGCTGGGGTGAGGAAAAACTGTTTTTT | CATSSWGEEKLFF | TRBJ1-4 | NA | NA | TRBV15
TGTGCCAGCAGCCACCCTAGCGGGGATCAAGAGACCCAGTACTTC | CASSHPSGDQETQYF | TRBJ2-5 | NA | TRBD2 | TRBV6-5
TGCAGCGGGAGGGATAACAATGAGCAGTTCTTC | CSGRDNNEQFF | TRBJ2-1 | NA | NA | TRBV29-1
TGTGCCAGCAGTTACGACGGCTACGAGCAGTACTTC | CASSYDGYEQYF | TRBJ2-7 | NA | NA | TRBV28
TGTGCCAGCAGTTTCCCTCGGACAGGGGGGGAGACCCAGTACTTC | CASSFPRTGGETQYF | TRBJ2-5 | NA | TRBD1 | TRBV28
TGTGCCAGCAGCCAAGAATTGGGGAGAGGGCTGGAGACCCAGTACTTC | CASSQELGRGLETQYF | TRBJ2-5 | NA | NA | TRBV14
TGCGCCAGCAGCTTGGGAGGTTTCGGCGGGGCGACCACAGATACGCAGTATTTT | CASSLGGFGGATTDTQYF | TRBJ2-3 | few | NA | TRBV5-1
TGTGCCAGCAGCTTTCCCTTAGGGACAGGGGAAACAGATACGCAGTATTTT | CASSFPLGTGETDTQYF | TRBJ2-3 | NA | TRBD1 | TRBV5-6